This T cell receptor beta chain was observed in a study of human T cells and chemical hapten exposure (dated by TCRdb to the early 2020s). Study-level background: For sensitization, 2% DPC in acetone was applied to a roughly 2 cm by roughly 2 cm area of upper inner arm skin. This study followed changes in the peripheral blood TCR repertoire in vivo during primary and secondary sensitization of alopecia patients to the hapten diphenylcyclopropenone (DPC). Weekly therapeutic DPC doses were additionally applied to the scalp of patients throughout the approximately 25-week study period. Blood for TCR sequencing was provided by twenty-nine alopecia patients at one to four time points (pre-sensitization, 2, 6 and 24 weeks). Libraries were combined into a pool for sequencing, and differences in TCR yield between samples came mainly from small differences in library volumes within the pool. The mostly female patient cohort included alopecia areata with under or over 50% scalp involvement, alopecia totalis and alopecia universalis. Patch tests used Finn chambers with 0.01% DPC on the upper back, scored after 6 days by International Contact Dermatitis Research Group standards. Blood was sampled from patients pre-sensitization (week 0) and at 2, 6 and about 24 weeks after DPC sensitization. The full study reports these points: After repeated subsampling, changes were observed in the strength of the expansion versus patch-test correlation and in the threshold at which the correlation became significant. Compared with pre-sensitization or healthy control sets, expanded TCRs formed significantly more large CDR3 similarity clusters, which is consistent with antigen-driven responses. A positive correlation was found between the number of PT1 expanded TCRs and patch test score, with significance reached at thresholds 8, 16 and 32 but not 4. No change with DPC sensitization was found in the number of TCRs above 1 in 1000 frequency, and no evidence of global repertoire structure alterations was found. Because all patients had alopecia, a presumed autoimmune disease, the immune response of the patients might differ from that of healthy individuals.

The receptor library was made with RACE. The instrument was a NextSeq 500. During library preparation, unique molecular identifiers were attached to individual cDNA molecules so that TCRs could be counted quantitatively and reproducibly. For every blood RNA sample, sequencing covered both the TCR alpha and TCR beta chains. The study's own analysis went as follows. The median number of TCRs per sample was around 100,000, ranging from roughly 20,000 to 690,600. The Decombinator software suite was used to annotate the V, J and CDR3 of the TCR reads. To make PS versus PT1 abundance plots, every sample was subsampled to the same number of TCRs (28,000). TCRs were defined as expanded if absent before sensitization and observed at least eight times at the 2-week time point. The public reads were reanalyzed by TCRdb: fastp trimming at Q25, MiXCR alignment, in-frame beta chains only. Each entry merges the rows of one CDR3 protein and shows their most common DNA and genes. TCRdb assigned the V and J calls; the authors' analysis was not used. In all, the sample holds fewer than 200,000 distinct CDR3 sequences, and 20% to 25% of those were seen once. Approximately 6.7% of the sample is in the top ten clones.

Explained via the paper, the time point label denotes: patch test 1, 2 weeks after DPC sensitization. The treatment or condition tag for this specimen amounts to: therapeutic diphenylcyclopropenone sensitization with weekly scalp DPC. At each patch-test visit, blood was drawn before the patch test was applied. Patients were eligible if aged 18 to 70, diagnosed with alopecia and judged suitable for DPC therapy, and pregnant patients were excluded. Total RNA was extracted from unfractionated whole blood collected in Tempus Blood RNA tubes. This clonotype was picked up a small number of times. Its antigen is currently not known. No per-base quality is available; no much larger clone lies one base away. From a lookup of the germline V gene (reference sequence), CDR1 and CDR2 are DFQATT and SNEGSKA. V and J lose 6 bases and 4 bases, and a span of 16 bases separates them. The CDR3 contains 13 residues, cysteine and phenylalanine counted. The only DNA kept is the CDR3, 39 bases in frame from the first base.

The V and J segments used are TRBV20-1 and TRBJ2-7; TRBD2 might be the D gene, on 6 matching bases. The clonotype comes from a woman aged 50 to 65 with alopecia areata. Some clones in this sample may be carry-over from other donors' samples. The specimen comprised whole blood, sampled in connection with sensitization to the hapten diphenylcyclopropenone (DPC). The DNA sequence follows: TGCAGTGCCGATAGCGGAAGAAGTTACGAGCAGTACTTC. This translates into CSADSGRSYEQYF.